One and the same sample provided the 32 T cell receptor beta chains below, sequenced in a study of beta chain features in type 1 diabetes. Study-wide results and caveats: Shortening that was moderate but significant affected the TCRB CDR3s of Type 1 diabetes patients in all four CD4+ subsets.

As every portion of the isolated RNA was reverse transcribed, the sequencing read expressed TCRB transcripts. TCRdb's table, derived via immunoSEQ multiplex PCR, lists solely in-frame clones and lacks some. This table holds under 150,000 clones, 7.5% to 9.5% found once. Antigen specificity for these receptors is unknown. Sequencing was done on a sample of central memory CD4+ T cells from blood. Receptor source: a man younger than 40 with type 1 diabetes.

This clone has more than one count but fewer than ten. V usage is TRBV4-2 and J usage is TRBJ2-3; a possible D gene is TRBD2 (5 bases). The CDR3 is made up of 15 amino acids. The V gene lost 0 bases and the J gene lost 6 bases, with 13 bases spanning the gap. Germline assignment: CDR1 LGHNA and CDR2 YNFKEQ. CDR3 loop: CASSQDWQRRDTQYF. The CDR3 DNA reads as TGTGCCAGCAGCCAAGATTGGCAGAGGAGGGATACGCAGTATTTT.

This clone was detected only a few times. V gene TRBV19 combines with J gene TRBJ2-7, with TRBD2 identical over 11 bases. CDR1 and CDR2 (germline): LNHDA, SQIVND (reference sequence). With V trimmed by 6 bases and J by 9 bases, 7 bases remained unmatched. This CDR3 comprises 13 residues. CDR3 sequence: CASRGLAGGLQYF. DNA of the CDR3: TGTGCCAGTAGAGGTCTAGCGGGGGGCCTGCAGTACTTC.

This sequence joins TRBV27 and TRBJ2-1; 13 bases line up with TRBD2. The CDR3 is 16 residues long. V was clipped by 3 bases and J by 6 bases; unmatched bases: 5. Germline V gives CDR1 MNHEY, CDR2 SMNVEV (reference sequence). The CDR3 is CASSFTSGGAGNEQFF. As DNA, the CDR3 is TGTGCCAGCAGTTTCACTAGCGGGGGGGCCGGCAATGAGCAGTTCTTC.

This clone turned up a few times. The rearrangement joins TRBV7-3 to TRBJ2-5; 11 bases line up with TRBD2. V dropped 6 bases and J dropped 5; count of bases not matched to a gene: 8. Germline CDR1 SGHTA, CDR2 FQGTGA. The CDR3 length is 15 residues. The CDR3 DNA follows: TGTGCCAGCAGATCGGGACTAGCGGATGGGGAGACCCAGTACTTC. Protein: CASRSGLADGETQYF.

This chain connects TRBV7-3 to TRBJ2-1; D might be TRBD2 (6 bases). V gave up 4 bases and J gave up 4 bases, with 11 bases separating them. Per the germline V gene, CDR1 is SGHTA and CDR2 is FQGTGA. The CDR3 is made up of 14 amino acids. The DNA for the CDR3 is TGTGCCAGCAGCTCCTACGGGGGTTACAATGAGCAGTTCTTC. Translation: CASSSYGGYNEQFF.

This clone was seen only a few times. V and J are TRBV5-1 and TRBJ1-1; 8 bases are a match to TRBD1. Trimming cost V 1 base and J 5 bases; bases outside gene matches: 1. The CDR3 length is 13 residues. Germline CDR1 is SGHRS and CDR2 is YFSETQ. The CDR3 sequence is CASSLYRGTEAFF. CDR3 DNA sequence: TGCGCCAGCAGCTTGTACAGGGGGACTGAAGCTTTCTTT. The full variable domain, rest sourced from reference TRBV5-1 and TRBJ1-1, is KAGVTQTPRYLIKTRGQQVTLSCSPISGHRSVSWYQQTPGQGLQFLFEYFSETQRNKGNFPGRFSGRQFSNSRSEMNVSTLELGDSALYLCASSLYRGTEAFFGQGTRLTVV.

The rearrangement links TRBV28 to TRBJ2-7; possibly TRBD1 for D (5 bases). The CDR3 spans 14 residues. V was clipped by 4 bases and J by 6 bases, with 16 bases between them. Germline values: CDR1 MDHEN, CDR2 SYDVKM. The CDR3 DNA reads as TGTGCCAGCAGTTCGGCAGGGAACTCAGGCGAGCAGTACTTC. It specifies CASSSAGNSGEQYF.

V gene TRBV20-1 combines with J gene TRBJ2-3; D is unclear. Per germline, CDR1 DFQATT and CDR2 SNEGSKA (reference sequence). Deletions cut 6 bases from V and 4 bases from J, with 5 bases between. CDR3 size: 10 residues. The CDR3 nucleotides read TGCAGTGCGATAGCAGATACGCAGTATTTT. As protein: CSAIADTQYF.

There are a few counts of this clone. The CDR3 loop reads CASSQQAGGLADTQYF. CDR3 bases: TGTGCCAGCAGCCAACAAGCGGGGGGGCTGGCAGATACGCAGTATTTT. The V gene is TRBV5-5, the J gene TRBJ2-3; TRBD2 matches at 10 bases. The V segment lost 4 bases and the J segment 4 bases; nucleotides outside the gene matches: 9. CDR1 is SGHKS, CDR2 YYEKEE, per germline (reference sequence). CDR3 length: 16 residues.

This chain links TRBV11-2 with TRBJ2-5; 15 bases line up with TRBD2. The CDR3 is 16 residues long. Germline V gene data show CDR1 as SGHAT and CDR2 as FQNNGV. J was trimmed by 7 bases and V by 5 bases; bases with no gene match: 8. DNA for the CDR3: TGTGCCAGCAGCCAGGGACTAGCGGGGGGCGGCGTGACCCAGTACTTC. Translation gives CASSQGLAGGGVTQYF.

This clone appeared a few times. J is TRBJ1-5 and V is TRBV9, with 9 positions matching TRBD1. The CDR3 is 18 amino acids. From germline, CDR1 is SGDLS and CDR2 YYNGEE. With 3 bases clipped from V and 3 bases from J, the junction kept 13 bases outside the gene matches. Written as DNA, the CDR3 is TGTGCCAGCAGCGCCCTAACAGGAGGGACAGGGCCCAATCAGCCCCAGCATTTT. Translation gives CASSALTGGTGPNQPQHF.

This clone was detected a few times. The chain combines TRBV7-8 with TRBJ2-1; 8 nucleotides agree with TRBD2. Germline lookup yields CDR1 SGHVS and CDR2 FQNEAQ. V lost 5 bases, J lost 4 bases, and 13 bases stayed unmatched. The CDR3 is 17 residues long. The CDR3 DNA reads as TGTGCCAGCAGCCACCCCCCCCTGCTAGCGGGTTACAATGAGCAGTTCTTC. Protein product: CASSHPPLLAGYNEQFF.

J is TRBJ2-1 and V is TRBV7-3; perhaps TRBD1 as D (6 bases). CDR1 and CDR2 from the germline V gene are SGHTA and FQGTGA. The germline V and J ends were trimmed by 1 base and 3 bases, with 7 bases remaining between them. There are 14 residues in the CDR3. The CDR3 protein is CASSLIGGYNEQFF. CDR3 bases: TGTGCCAGCAGCTTAATAGGGGGCTACAATGAGCAGTTCTTC.

The chain joins TRBV11-2 to TRBJ2-5, with D possibly matching TRBD1 (5 bases). Germline V gene data show CDR1 as SGHAT and CDR2 as FQNNGV. Deletions cut 0 bases from V and 9 bases from J, with 11 bases between. CDR3 length: 13 residues. This CDR3 reads CASSLEQLGAQYF. DNA of the CDR3: TGTGCCAGCAGCTTAGAACAGCTAGGGGCCCAGTACTTC.

The J gene is TRBJ1-1, the V gene TRBV9; 10 positions match TRBD1. The V gene end was trimmed by 0 bases and the J gene end by 1 base; junction bases not matched to a gene: 6. The CDR3 is made up of 17 amino acids. CDR1 is SGDLS and CDR2 is YYNGEE in the germline V gene. CDR3 DNA sequence: TGTGCCAGCAGCGTAGATGGGACAGGGGCACCGAACACTGAAGCTTTCTTT. It codes for CASSVDGTGAPNTEAFF.

This clone was recorded a few times. The rearrangement links TRBV7-9 to TRBJ1-1; TRBD1 matches at 7 bases. This CDR3 has 13 residues. V trimming: 5 bases; J trimming: 4 bases; junction bases outside the gene matches: 4. Germline V gene lookup returns CDR1 SEHNR and CDR2 FQNEAQ (reference sequence). The CDR3 bases are TGTGCCAGCAGCACCAGACAGGGCACTGAAGCTTTCTTT. As protein: CASSTRQGTEAFF.

This clone was seen a few times. It is unclear where the CDR3 begins or ends on the DNA, so no DNA is shown, and the CDR3 is as TCRdb lists it. The chain links TRBV28 to TRBJ1-2; TRBD1, the table's D call, lacks a check against the DNA. A total of 16 residues make up the CDR3, ends included. Germline CDR1 reads MDHEN; CDR2 reads SYDVKM. The CDR3 spells CASSTSTGIGVYGYTF.

In its sample, this clone was seen a few times. The CDR3 region is CASSLAGQDGYTF. In DNA form, the CDR3 reads TGCGCCAGCAGCTTGGCAGGACAGGATGGCTACACCTTC. This chain connects TRBV5-1 to TRBJ1-2; the match to TRBD1 covers 7 bases. The CDR3 contains 13 residues. The germline CDR1 and CDR2 sequences are SGHRS and YFSETQ. V shed 0 bases, J shed 6 bases, and the junction held 2 bases outside the gene matches.

Worth noting for this clone: Other DNA variants within this sample encode the same CDR3. V gene TRBV29-1 combines with J gene TRBJ1-1; 10 bases fit TRBD1. Germline CDR1 and CDR2: SQVTM and ANQGSEA. CDR3 length: 14 residues. Trimming cost V 4 bases and J 3 bases; bases outside gene matches: 5. The CDR3 here is CSVARTGGDTEAFF. CDR3 bases: TGCAGCGTTGCTCGGACAGGGGGAGACACTGAAGCTTTCTTT.

This clone occurred a few times. V usage is TRBV7-6 and J usage is TRBJ2-1, with 9 bases fitting TRBD2. CDR3 length: 15 residues. Germline loops: CDR1 SGHVS, CDR2 FNYEAQ. V dropped 4 bases and J dropped 4; count of bases not matched to a gene: 5. The CDR3: CASSSASGVYNEQFF. CDR3 nucleotide sequence: TGTGCCAGCAGCTCGGCTAGCGGGGTGTACAATGAGCAGTTCTTC.

This clone showed up just a few times. The CDR3 sequence: CAWSVETGGYGYTF. The DNA of the CDR3 is TGTGCCTGGAGTGTAGAGACAGGGGGCTATGGCTACACCTTC. The V gene is TRBV30, the J gene TRBJ1-2; 9 bases match TRBD1. CDR1 and CDR2 (germline): GTSNPN, SVGIG (reference sequence). With V trimmed by 0 bases and J by 4 bases, 3 bases remained unmatched. CDR3 length: 14 residues.

The chain is built from TRBV7-2 and TRBJ2-1; D not resolved. This CDR3 has 14 residues. V was trimmed by 3 bases and J by 0 bases, leaving 6 bases between them. Germline values: CDR1 SGHTA, CDR2 FQGNSA. In nucleotides, the CDR3 is TGTGCCAGCAGCTTCGGCGGCTCCTACAATGAGCAGTTCTTC. Residues: CASSFGGSYNEQFF.

The rearrangement uses TRBV28 and TRBJ2-5, with TRBD2 as a possible D gene (5 bases). Germline V gives CDR1 MDHEN, CDR2 SYDVKM. V gave up 10 bases and J gave up 2 bases, with 17 bases separating them. CDR3 length: 14 residues. CDR3 bases: TGTGCCACCCTACCCGGCGGGCAGCAAGAGACCCAGTACTTC. This codes for CATLPGGQQETQYF.

This clone has a handful of counts. Other DNA sequences within the sample encode an identical CDR3. This chain joins TRBV27 and TRBJ2-7, with TRBD2 matching 9 bases. The length of the CDR3 is 15 residues. Germline CDR1 and CDR2: MNHEY and SMNVEV (reference sequence). V was pared by 6 bases and J by 4 bases, with 10 bases of the junction left unmatched. CDR3 nucleotides: TGTGCCAGCAGCCTCCAAGCGGGGGGCCGGTACGAGCAGTACTTC. Its translation: CASSLQAGGRYEQYF.

This clone was counted a few times. The chain combines TRBV28 with TRBJ2-1; 12 bases fit TRBD2. Germline CDR1 is MDHEN and CDR2 is SYDVKM. Trimming at V came to 11 bases and at J to 8 bases, leaving 10 bases not matched to a gene. The CDR3 loop spans 14 amino acids. The CDR3 nucleotides are TGTGCCGGCTCTAGCGGGGGGGCCGAACATGAGCAGTTCTTC. The encoded protein is CAGSSGGAEHEQFF. Using reference TRBV28 and TRBJ2-1 for the parts outside the CDR3, the full variable domain is DVKVTQSSRYLVKRTGEKVFLECVQDMDHENMFWYRQDPGLGLRLIYFSYDVKMKEKGDIPEGYSVSREKKERFSLILESASTNQTSMYLCAGSSGGAEHEQFFGPGTRLTVL.

CDR3 DNA: TGCGCCAGCAGCTTGGCCGGGACAGATGAAGAGACCCAGTACTTC. It codes for CASSLAGTDEETQYF. The rearrangement joins TRBV5-1 to TRBJ2-5; the match to TRBD1 covers 7 bases. The germline gives CDR1 SGHRS, CDR2 YFSETQ. This CDR3 has 15 residues. J was trimmed by 3 bases and V by 0 bases; bases with no gene match: 5. Variable domain in full (rest from reference TRBV5-1 and TRBJ2-5): KAGVTQTPRYLIKTRGQQVTLSCSPISGHRSVSWYQQTPGQGLQFLFEYFSETQRNKGNFPGRFSGRQFSNSRSEMNVSTLELGDSALYLCASSLAGTDEETQYFGPGTRLLVL.

This clone has only a few counts. The chain links TRBV4-3 to TRBJ2-6; D is unresolved. The CDR3 spans 16 residues. Trimming pared 0 bases from V and 0 bases from J, leaving 6 bases between. CDR1 is LGHNA and CDR2 is YSLEER in the germline V gene. The CDR3 nucleotides read TGCGCCAGCAGCCAAGATCTGTACTCTGGGGCCAACGTCCTGACTTTC. Protein product: CASSQDLYSGANVLTF.

This clone has more than one count but fewer than ten. The chain employs TRBV7-2 and TRBJ2-2; D is undetermined. The V and J ends lost 0 bases and 7 bases respectively, with 3 bases between them. The germline CDR1 and CDR2 sequences are SGHTA and FQGNSA. The length of the CDR3 is 12 residues. DNA for the CDR3: TGTGCCAGCAGCTTAGCGTACGGGGAGCTGTTTTTT. It specifies CASSLAYGELFF.

This chain links TRBV5-1 with TRBJ2-3, with 11 positions matching TRBD2. The CDR3 contains 16 residues. J gave up 1 base and V 4 bases, and 5 bases lay outside the gene matches. Germline V gives CDR1 SGHRS, CDR2 YFSETQ. The CDR3 sequence: CASSKTSGVGTDTQYF. The CDR3 bases are TGCGCCAGCAGCAAGACTAGCGGGGTGGGCACAGATACGCAGTATTTT.

This clone was found a few times. CDR3 region: CASRDRNQPQHF. The CDR3 DNA reads as TGTGCCAGTAGGGACAGAAATCAGCCCCAGCATTTT. V is TRBV19 and J is TRBJ1-5, with D perhaps matching TRBD1 (6 bases). V was trimmed by 6 bases and J by 4 bases, leaving 7 bases between them. This CDR3 contains 12 residues. Germline CDR1 reads LNHDA; CDR2 reads SQIVND (reference sequence).

The rearrangement joins TRBV28 to TRBJ1-4; D ambiguous. This CDR3 is built from 15 residues. Trimming cost V 5 bases and J 11 bases, with 21 bases left between them. Germline CDR1 MDHEN, CDR2 SYDVKM. This chain's CDR3 is CASSPPAGWDGKLFF. CDR3 coding DNA: TGTGCCAGCAGTCCCCCCGCGGGGTGGGATGGGAAACTGTTTTTT.

This clone has only a few counts. This chain links TRBV15 with TRBJ2-1, with 8 bases that match TRBD1. Germline V gene sequence: CDR1 LNHNV, CDR2 YYDKDF (reference sequence). CDR3 size: 14 residues. J gave up 8 bases and V 3 bases, and 6 bases lay outside the gene matches. CDR3 coding DNA: TGTGCCACCAGCAGGCAGGGGGCGCGTTATGAGCAGTTCTTC. Its translation: CATSRQGARYEQFF. The full variable domain, its missing parts supplied by reference TRBV15 and TRBJ2-1, is DAMVIQNPRYQVTQFGKPVTLSCSQTLNHNVMYWYQQKSSQAPKLLFHYYDKDFNNEADTPDNFQSRRPNTSFCFLDIRSPGLGDTAMYLCATSRQGARYEQFFGPGTRLTVL.